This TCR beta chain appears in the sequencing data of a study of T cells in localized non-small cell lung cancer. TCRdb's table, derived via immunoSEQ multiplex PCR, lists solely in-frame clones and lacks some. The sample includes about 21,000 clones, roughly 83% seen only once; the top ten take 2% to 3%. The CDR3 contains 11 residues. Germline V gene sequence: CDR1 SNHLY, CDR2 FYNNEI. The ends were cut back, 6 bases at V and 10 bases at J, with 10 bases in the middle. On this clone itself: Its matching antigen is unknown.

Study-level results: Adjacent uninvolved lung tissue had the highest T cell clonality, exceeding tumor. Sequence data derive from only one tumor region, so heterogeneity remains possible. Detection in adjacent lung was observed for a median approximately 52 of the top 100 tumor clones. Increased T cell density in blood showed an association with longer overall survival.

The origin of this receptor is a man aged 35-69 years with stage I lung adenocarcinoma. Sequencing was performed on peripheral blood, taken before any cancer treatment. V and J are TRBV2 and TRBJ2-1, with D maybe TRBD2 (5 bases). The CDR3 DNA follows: TGTGCCAGCAGCCCAAGAGGGGAGCAGTTCTTC. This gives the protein CASSPRGEQFF.